What follows describes a single TCR beta chain. As yet, its antigen is unknown. CDR3 and TCR beta VDJ profiling relied on genomic DNA as the template. MiXCR, run by TCRdb on the reads, gives a single entry per CDR3 protein. The data hold fewer than 200,000 distinct CDR3 sequences, with around 50% observed a single time. This specimen belongs to a study of CD8+CD57+ T cells in acquired aplastic anemia. Patients sequenced had flow cytometry evidence of CD8+CD57+ cell expansion. Points from the study as a whole: Common to patients and controls were twenty-nine CD8+ CDR3 sequences.

The sequenced sample was sorted CD4+, CD8+, or CD8+CD57+ T cells (not recorded which) from PBMCs. The receptor comes from a human donor with aplastic anemia.

In nucleotides, the CDR3 is TGCAGGGCCGATGTGATTTCAAATTCACCCCTCCACTTT. It encodes CRADVISNSPLHF. This sequence joins TRBV20-1 and TRBJ1-6; D unclear. Germline assignment: CDR1 DFQATT and CDR2 SNEGSKA (reference sequence). The CDR3 runs 13 residues.